Detailed here is one T cell receptor beta chain. Its antigen remains undetermined. Per-base qualities were not stored, and no clone one base away is much larger. Trimming costs V 6 bases and J 5 bases, and their ends lie 10 bases apart. Including the terminal cysteine and phenylalanine, the CDR3 comprises 13 residues. The CDR3 DNA has 39 bases and is translated from base 1. The germline V gene encodes CDR1 KGHSH and CDR2 LQKENI. Patients with a history of autoimmune disease or receiving systemic immunosuppression were excluded from the trial. In every dose cohort, peripheral blood was drawn for TCR sequencing at baseline, cycle 4 day 1, and cycle 7 day 1. Samples came from an open-label, multicenter, first-in-human phase I dose-escalation trial of ivuxolimab. The trial enrolled adults with locally advanced or metastatic head and neck squamous cell, hepatocellular, melanoma or renal cell carcinoma. Before TCR sequencing, CD4+ T cells and CD8+ T cells from peripheral blood were sorted into separate populations.

This entry is derived from a study of OX40 agonist ivuxolimab in advanced cancers. As for the study more broadly: Ivuxolimab was a fully human IgG2 agonistic monoclonal antibody targeting the costimulatory receptor OX40 (CD134). Intravenous ivuxolimab was administered to patients every 2 weeks at six dose levels: 0.01, 0.1, 0.3, 1.5, 3 and 10 mg/kg. The paper covers the monotherapy dose-escalation part of the phase I ivuxolimab trial, which included N ≈ 50 patients. Partial responses occurred in three dose-escalation patients: two with cutaneous melanoma and one with hepatocellular carcinoma. The dose-escalation cohort was almost 85% male with a mean age of approximately 60 years, ranging from 23 to 79. Of the roughly 53 patients in dose escalation, about 20 had hepatocellular carcinoma, about 15 had melanoma, 9 had renal cell carcinoma and 9 had head and neck cancer. Patients were allowed to have had prior anti-PD-1, anti-PD-L1 or anti-CTLA-4 therapy, and 40% of the dose-escalation patients had been treated with checkpoint inhibitors. Peripheral TCRbeta sequencing aimed to test whether ivuxolimab altered TCR sequence diversity and caused clonal T-cell expansion. The full study reports these points: The antigen specificity of the peripheral T cells that underwent clonal expansion was not determined. Low levels of normalized T-cell clonal expansion were also seen in some patients who did not respond. After ivuxolimab, expanded clones were on average more numerous among CD8+ T cells than among CD4+ T cells. At doses from 0.1 to 3.0 mg/kg, clonal expansion was seen in both CD4+ and CD8+ blood T cells between baseline and week 6. In partial responders in the 0.1-3.0 mg/kg groups, normalized peripheral clonal expansion was found to be among the lowest, especially among CD8+ T cells.

Genomic DNA was extracted from sorted cells for sequencing of the TCRbeta CDR3 region. TCRbeta CDR3 regions were sequenced using the immunoSEQ Assay. TCRdb took this table from immuneACCESS and kept in-frame rearrangements with V and J called. Such tables lack part of the clones; where checked against another copy, unresolved V genes explain under half of the gap, and the rest is unexplained. This sample gives 100,000 or so clones in total; just over 90% of them show up just once. Roughly 0.75% of the sample rests with the top ten. The receptor comes from an adult with an advanced solid tumor such as melanoma, head and neck, liver or kidney cancer. Sequenced material: CD4+ or CD8+ T cells sorted from blood, taken in a trial of the OX40 agonist ivuxolimab. The chain is encoded by TRBV18 joined to TRBJ1-4, with no confidently assigned D gene. In nucleotides, the sequence is TGTGCCAGCTCTCGCGATCAAAATGAAAAACTGTTTTTT. Its coded protein is CASSRDQNEKLFF.